The entry that follows covers one T cell receptor beta chain sequence. At the DNA level, this CDR3 is encoded by other sequences in the same sample as well. All of the isolated RNA was reverse transcribed, so expressed TCRB transcripts were sequenced. Clones were read by immunoSEQ multiplex PCR, and TCRdb kept only the in-frame ones, dropping some. The repertoire holds under 250,000 clones, with around a quarter as singletons. This CDR3 has 11 amino acids. Trimming pared 0 bases from V and 7 bases from J, leaving 6 bases between. Germline CDR1 reads DFQATT; CDR2 reads SNEGSKA (reference sequence). This entry belongs to a study of beta chain features in type 1 diabetes.

This TCR was recovered from a man under 40 in good health. Material: central memory CD4+ T cells from blood. The V gene is TRBV20-1, the J gene TRBJ1-2, with D unclear. CDR3 protein: CSARDYPGYTF. The CDR3 DNA is TGCAGTGCTAGAGATTATCCTGGCTACACCTTC.